Following are 31 T cell receptor beta chains from one sample sequenced in a study of regulatory T cells in long-lasting Graves disease. This sample's time point: newly diagnosed GD, antithyroid drugs for less than 3 months. PBMC-extracted RNA yielded the TCR library. Through Arm-PCR of CDR3 regions and iRepertoire HTBI primers, TCR beta libraries were built. From the multiplex PCR reads, TCRdb called clonotypes with MiXCR, one entry per CDR3 protein. The table lists 200,000 to 250,000 distinct CDR3 sequences, roughly 20% of them singletons, with 10% to 15% in the top ten. The sample also formed part of further work on T cells in Graves' hyperthyroidism and ophthalmopathy.

Here the sequenced sample was peripheral blood mononuclear cells (PBMCs), taken at new diagnosis, from a patient treated with antithyroid drugs. All receptors come from a woman in her thirties with Graves disease.

This clonotype was seen a handful of times. Relative to the germline gene, one junction end is altered; a read error may explain this. V usage is TRBV20-1 and J usage is TRBJ2-1; maybe TRBD1 (5 bases). In germline, CDR1 is DFQATT, CDR2 SNEGSKA (reference sequence). The CDR3 totals 13 residues. CDR3 loop: CSARLDRYNERFF. The CDR3 DNA reads as TGCAGTGCTAGGCTAGACAGATACAATGAGCGGTTCTTC.

This clonotype has a count of ten or more. V usage is TRBV28 and J usage is TRBJ1-5; TRBD1 aligns across 7 bases. V lost 6 bases, J lost 7 bases, and 6 bases stayed unmatched. This CDR3 is built from 13 residues. Germline loops: CDR1 MDHEN, CDR2 SYDVKM. The CDR3 protein is CASRTQGLQPQHF. The CDR3 nucleotides read TGTGCCAGCAGGACACAGGGGTTGCAGCCCCAGCATTTT.

This clonotype was detected ten times or more. This rearrangement joins TRBV27 to TRBJ1-2; D not certain. The CDR3 has 14 residues. Germline loops: CDR1 MNHEY, CDR2 SMNVEV (reference sequence). The V end lost 3 bases, the J end lost 3 bases, and 11 bases lay between the germline ends. The DNA of the CDR3 is TGTGCCAGCAGTTTCCTGGGTTTAGACTATGGCTACACCTTC. Protein: CASSFLGLDYGYTF.

The J gene is TRBJ1-2, the V gene TRBV28; 11 bases are a match to TRBD1. With V trimmed by 5 bases and J by 4 bases, 9 bases remained unmatched. The germline gives CDR1 MDHEN, CDR2 SYDVKM. CDR3 size: 16 residues. The CDR3 loop is CASSAWTGGAGYGYTF. The CDR3, as DNA: TGTGCCAGCAGTGCTTGGACAGGGGGCGCCGGCTATGGCTACACCTTC.

This clonotype was seen at least ten times. This chain links TRBV24-1 with TRBJ1-1, with 7 positions matching TRBD1. V was pared by 6 bases and J by 0 bases, with 6 bases of the junction left unmatched. Germline lookup yields CDR1 KGHDR and CDR2 SFDVKD. This CDR3 spans 15 amino acids. The CDR3: CATSKTGSLNTEAFF. CDR3 sequence (DNA): TGTGCCACCAGTAAGACAGGGAGTTTGAACACTGAAGCTTTCTTT.

The V call is TRBV27, the J call TRBJ2-7, with TRBD1 matching 9 bases. Germline CDR1 MNHEY, CDR2 SMNVEV (reference sequence). Losses at the gene ends were 2 bases for V and 6 bases for J; bases not matched to a gene: 2. This CDR3 contains 13 residues. The CDR3 DNA reads TGTGCCAGCAGTTTAGGGGACAGGGCCGAGCAGTACTTC. Protein: CASSLGDRAEQYF.

A remark on this clonotype: A much larger clone differs by one base, so this may be a read error. Since no conserved phenylalanine or tryptophan closes the CDR3, a read error is the likely cause. The V call is TRBV7-9, the J call TRBJ1-1; TRBD1 might be the D (5 bases). The CDR3 contains 17 residues. The V gene's germline CDR1 is SEHNR and CDR2 FQNEAQ (reference sequence). Trimming removed 0 bases at V and 0 bases at J, with 14 bases between. The CDR3 here is CASSLAGDLGMNTEAFL. CDR3 in DNA: TGTGCCAGCAGCTTAGCGGGGGACCTTGGAATGAACACTGAAGCTTTCCTT.

At least ten counts were recorded for this clonotype. The chain links TRBV7-6 to TRBJ1-4; 9 nucleotides align to TRBD1. Germline CDR1 SGHVS, CDR2 FNYEAQ. Trimming cost V 4 bases and J 7 bases; bases outside gene matches: 4. This CDR3 comprises 14 residues. The CDR3 DNA reads as TGTGCCAGCAGCTCCGGGACAGGGAGTGAAAAACTGTTTTTT. It specifies CASSSGTGSEKLFF.

Comments on this clonotype: This likely reflects a read error, since a far larger clone is one base away. This chain connects TRBV12-3 or TRBV12-4 to TRBJ2-1; 11 bases match TRBD2. The J call is doubtful: the DNA matches TRBJ2-3 better. The CDR3 is made up of 15 amino acids. The CDR3: CTSSLVAGGPGTQYF. CDR3 DNA: TGTACCAGCAGTTTGGTAGCGGGAGGGCCTGGTACGCAGTATTTT.

This clonotype was found many times. The junction differs from germline at one of its ends, possibly a read error. This sequence joins TRBV19 and TRBJ1-1; TRBD1 might be the D (6 bases). This CDR3 region has 16 residues. CDR1 is LNHDA and CDR2 is SQIVND in the germline V gene (reference sequence). The CDR3 sequence: CASSRVRGRRDTEAFF. CDR3 DNA: TGTGCCAGCAGTAGGGTACGGGGGCGAAGGGACACTGAAGCTTTCTTT.

This clonotype was detected many times. The V call is TRBV2, the J call TRBJ1-2; D not certain. The CDR3 runs 15 residues. Trimming pared 1 base from V and 0 bases from J, leaving 9 bases between. In germline, CDR1 is SNHLY, CDR2 FYNNEI. CDR3 nucleotides: TGTGCCAGCAGTGAAGGCGAACCCCCTAACTATGGCTACACCTTC. It yields the protein CASSEGEPPNYGYTF.

This clonotype was seen repeatedly, ten times or more. This chain connects TRBV18 to TRBJ1-2; TRBD1 agrees at 7 bases. Trimming cost V 2 bases and J 3 bases; bases outside gene matches: 6. CDR1 is KGHSH and CDR2 is LQKENI in the germline V gene. This CDR3 is built from 15 residues. The CDR3 region is CASSPAGTAYYGYTF. DNA for the CDR3: TGTGCCAGCTCACCAGCCGGGACAGCTTACTATGGCTACACCTTC.

On this clonotype itself: This may come from a read error, since a much larger clone is one base off. The chain joins TRBV9 to TRBJ2-3; D uncertain. The CDR3 extends over 12 amino acids. Germline-derived CDR1 and CDR2 are SGDLS and YYNGEE. Trimming removed 3 bases from V and 2 bases from J, with 4 bases in between. CDR3 bases: TGTGCCAGCAGCGCCGACACAGATACGCAGTATTTT. Translating gives CASSADTDTQYF.

This clonotype was observed at least ten times. This chain connects TRBV20-1 to TRBJ2-1, with D maybe TRBD2 (5 bases). Deletions cut 0 bases from V and 11 bases from J, with 11 bases between. The CDR3 is made up of 12 amino acids. Germline V gene sequence: CDR1 DFQATT, CDR2 SNEGSKA (reference sequence). In nucleotides, the CDR3 is TGCAGTGCTAGAGATGGAAGAGGGAAGCAGTTCTTC. Its protein is CSARDGRGKQFF.

This clonotype was detected many times. The chain joins TRBV10-3 to TRBJ2-7; no reliable D call. The CDR3 length is 12 residues. The germline V gene encodes CDR1 ENHRY and CDR2 SYGVKD. V lost 3 bases and J lost 5, with 8 bases in between. CDR3: CAISDSGNEQYF. DNA of the CDR3: TGTGCCATCAGTGACTCGGGTAACGAGCAGTACTTC.

The chain employs TRBV30 and TRBJ1-2, with 8 bases matching TRBD1. CDR1 and CDR2 (germline): GTSNPN, SVGIG (reference sequence). Trimming removed 1 base from V and 4 bases from J; junction bases left unmatched: 2. The CDR3 contains 13 residues. CDR3 in amino acids: CAWSGQGAYGYTF. DNA of the CDR3: TGTGCCTGGAGTGGGCAGGGGGCCTATGGCTACACCTTC.

The chain recombines TRBV2 with TRBJ2-3; a weak D match, TRBD2 (7 bases). The germline CDR1 and CDR2 sequences are SNHLY and FYNNEI. The CDR3 runs to 12 residues. V was shortened by 10 bases and J by 8 bases, with 16 bases between the two germline ends. The DNA for the CDR3 is TGTGCCACCAAGGGGGGGCCAGGTACGCAGTATTTT. Translation: CATKGGPGTQYF.

This clonotype was found many times. The V gene is TRBV20-1, the J gene TRBJ1-3; D unclear. Germline CDR1 is DFQATT and CDR2 is SNEGSKA (reference sequence). Trimming left V 5 bases short and J 0 bases short, with 11 bases between. There are 14 residues in the CDR3. CDR3 bases: TGCAGTGCTCGAAGACTGGACTCTGGAAACACCATATATTTT. The encoded protein is CSARRLDSGNTIYF.

This clonotype was detected many times. CDR3 region: CSARAPGGEQYF. The CDR3 coding sequence is TGCAGTGCTAGGGCCCCGGGGGGCGAGCAGTACTTC. The chain has TRBV20-1 and TRBJ2-7, with 7 bases lining up with TRBD2. CDR3 length equals 12 residues. V lost 3 bases and J lost 6; bases outside the gene matches: 5. Germline CDR1 is DFQATT and CDR2 is SNEGSKA (reference sequence).

About this clonotype: With a much larger clone just one base away, this may be a read error. J is TRBJ2-7 and V is TRBV30, with D possibly being TRBD2 (5 bases). There are 14 residues in the CDR3. From germline, CDR1 is GTSNPN and CDR2 SVGIG (reference sequence). V lost 7 bases and J 2 bases, leaving 18 bases between the germline ends. Here the CDR3 DNA reads TGTGCCTTGAGGGCGGAGGTACCAACCTACGAGCAGTACTTC. The encoded protein is CALRAEVPTYEQYF.

This clonotype was counted many times. V usage is TRBV28 and J usage is TRBJ2-3; unclear D gene. Trimming shortened V by 4 bases and J by 3 bases, and 11 bases separated the two germline ends. The germline CDR1 and CDR2 sequences are MDHEN and SYDVKM. The CDR3 has 14 amino acids. CDR3 in amino acids: CASSSPGLTDTQYF. The CDR3 region has the DNA TGTGCCAGCAGTTCACCCGGCCTGACAGATACGCAGTATTTT. The full variable domain, completed using reference TRBV28 and TRBJ2-3, is DVKVTQSSRYLVKRTGEKVFLECVQDMDHENMFWYRQDPGLGLRLIYFSYDVKMKEKGDIPEGYSVSREKKERFSLILESASTNQTSMYLCASSSPGLTDTQYFGPGTRLTVL.

This clonotype was observed many times. Written as DNA, the CDR3 is TGTGCCAGCAGCGCGACTAGCGGGGGGGCGGTAGATACGCAGTATTTT. The encoded protein is CASSATSGGAVDTQYF. The chain employs TRBV9 and TRBJ2-3; 14 bases are shared with TRBD2. V lost 3 bases, J lost 5 bases, and 5 bases stayed unmatched. This CDR3 contains 16 residues. CDR1 is SGDLS and CDR2 is YYNGEE in the germline V gene. Full variable domain (rest looked up from reference TRBV9 and TRBJ2-3): DSGVTQTPKHLITATGQRVTLRCSPRSGDLSVYWYQQSLDQGLQFLIQYYNGEERAKGNILERFSAQQFPDLHSELNLSSLELGDSALYFCASSATSGGAVDTQYFGPGTRLTVL.

The sample holds many counts of this clonotype. The chain uses TRBV7-8 and TRBJ2-5; the D gene is possibly TRBD1 (5 bases). With 1 base removed from V and 1 base from J, the gap between germline ends came to 7 bases. This CDR3 is built from 14 residues. CDR1 and CDR2 (germline): SGHVS, FQNEAQ. Here the CDR3 DNA reads TGTGCCAGCAGCTTAGGTGACAGCCAAGAGACCCAGTACTTC. It is translated as CASSLGDSQETQYF.

This clonotype has just a few counts. The gene calls are TRBV27 and TRBJ2-3, with D perhaps matching TRBD1 (6 bases). CDR3 length: 14 amino acids. Germline V gene sequence: CDR1 MNHEY, CDR2 SMNVEV (reference sequence). The V gene lost 7 bases and the J gene lost 4 bases, with 15 bases spanning the gap. Here the CDR3 reads CASTWGQGSDTQYF. CDR3 in DNA: TGTGCCAGCACGTGGGGACAAGGATCAGATACGCAGTATTTT.

This clonotype was seen a few times. This chain connects TRBV6-1 to TRBJ1-4; D uncertain. The ends were cut back, 11 bases at V and 5 bases at J, with 24 bases in the middle. CDR3 length: 16 amino acids. Germline-derived CDR1 and CDR2 are MNHNS and SASEGT. The CDR3: CAAWSPPLGRNEKLFF. As DNA, the CDR3 is TGTGCCGCTTGGTCCCCCCCCCTAGGAAGGAATGAAAAACTGTTTTTT.

The sample holds many counts of this clonotype. CDR3 amino acids: CASSLEGSYEQYF. CDR3 DNA: TGTGCCAGCAGCTTAGAGGGTTCCTACGAGCAGTACTTC. The V and J genes are TRBV13 and TRBJ2-7; D is uncertain. Germline loops: CDR1 PRHDT, CDR2 FYEKMQ (reference sequence). Trimming removed 1 base at V and 1 base at J, with 5 bases between. The length of the CDR3 is 13 residues. The full variable domain, in which reference TRBV13 and TRBJ2-7 provide the parts outside the CDR3, is AAGVIQSPRHLIKEKRETATLKCYPIPRHDTVYWYQQGPGQDPQFLISFYEKMQSDKGSIPDRFSAQQFSDYHSELNMSSLELGDSALYFCASSLEGSYEQYFGPGTRLTVT.

This clonotype was observed many times. V gene TRBV19 combines with J gene TRBJ1-1; D is unresolved. Trimming shortened V by 1 base and J by 4 bases, and 10 bases separated the two germline ends. The CDR3 loop spans 14 amino acids. CDR1 and CDR2 from the germline V gene are LNHDA and SQIVND (reference sequence). The CDR3 here is CASSIGTEGTEAFF. CDR3 bases: TGTGCCAGTAGTATAGGTACAGAGGGCACTGAAGCTTTCTTT.

In its sample, this clonotype was seen many times. The V gene is TRBV20-1, the J gene TRBJ2-5; D not resolved. This CDR3 region has 11 residues. V dropped 1 base and J dropped 1 base, with 1 base sitting between them. In germline, CDR1 is DFQATT, CDR2 SNEGSKA (reference sequence). CDR3 bases: TGCAGTGCTAGAGCCCAAGAGACCCAGTACTTC. Amino acid sequence: CSARAQETQYF.

This clonotype was picked up many times. V gene TRBV10-1 combines with J gene TRBJ2-3; D may be TRBD2 (7 bases). This CDR3 is 17 amino acids long. The V gene lost 2 bases and the J gene lost 0 bases, with 15 bases spanning the gap. CDR1 is WNHNN and CDR2 is SYGVQD in the germline V gene (reference sequence). This chain's CDR3 is CASSETSAGASTDTQYF. Written as DNA, the CDR3 is TGCGCCAGCAGTGAGACCTCCGCGGGGGCTAGCACAGATACGCAGTATTTT.

The V and J genes are TRBV29-1 and TRBJ1-1; TRBD1 is a possible D gene (6 bases). V was cut by 1 base and J by 4 bases, with 13 bases left in between. Germline assignment: CDR1 SQVTM and CDR2 ANQGSEA. This CDR3 spans 14 amino acids. The CDR3 protein is CSVEVQGLATEAFF. The CDR3 DNA follows: TGCAGCGTTGAAGTACAGGGCCTTGCCACTGAAGCTTTCTTT.

This clonotype appeared many times. This CDR3 reads CASSPGQPSSYNEQFF. The CDR3 DNA is TGTGCCAGCAGCCCGGGGCAGCCCAGCTCCTACAATGAGCAGTTCTTC. The chain is built from TRBV11-2 and TRBJ2-1; D might be TRBD1 or TRBD2, each matching 5 bases. CDR1 SGHAT and CDR2 FQNNGV come from the germline V gene. The CDR3 spans 16 residues. Trimming took 5 bases from V and 0 from J, leaving 14 bases between them.